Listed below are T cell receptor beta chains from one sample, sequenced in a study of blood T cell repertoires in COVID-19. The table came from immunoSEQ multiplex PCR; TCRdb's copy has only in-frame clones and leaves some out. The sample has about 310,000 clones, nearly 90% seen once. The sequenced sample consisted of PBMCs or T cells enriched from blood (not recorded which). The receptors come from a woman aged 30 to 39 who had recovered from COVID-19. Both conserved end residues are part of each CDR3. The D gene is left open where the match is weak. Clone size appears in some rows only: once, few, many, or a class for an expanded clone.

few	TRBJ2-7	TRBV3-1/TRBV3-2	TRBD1	CASSQVRDSSYEQYF	TGTGCCAGCAGCCAAGTCCGGGACAGCAGCTACGAGCAGTACTTC
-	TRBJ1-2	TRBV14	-	CASSHSTGRKNYGYTF	TGTGCCAGCAGCCATTCCACAGGCAGGAAGAACTATGGCTACACCTTC
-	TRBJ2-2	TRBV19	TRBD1	CASRNLGTGGLNGELFF	TGTGCCAGCAGGAACCTCGGGACAGGGGGCTTAAACGGGGAGCTGTTTTTT
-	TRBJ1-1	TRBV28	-	CASSFIFGKAFF	TGTGCCAGCAGTTTCATTTTCGGGAAAGCTTTCTTT
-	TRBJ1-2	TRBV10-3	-	CAISDRPGEEDGYTF	TGTGCCATCAGTGATAGGCCTGGGGAGGAGGATGGCTACACCTTC
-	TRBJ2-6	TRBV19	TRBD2	CASRGVNSGANVLTF	TGTGCCAGTCGGGGGGTAAATTCTGGGGCCAACGTCCTGACTTTC
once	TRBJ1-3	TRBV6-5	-	CASSYGGARSGNTIYF	TGTGCCAGCAGTTACGGCGGCGCCCGCTCTGGAAACACCATATATTTT
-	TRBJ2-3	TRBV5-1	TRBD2	CASSLVGLAGGTTTDTQYF	TGCGCCAGCAGCTTGGTGGGACTAGCGGGAGGCACGACCACAGATACGCAGTATTTT
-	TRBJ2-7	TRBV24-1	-	CATSEGDSQTSEEQYF	TGTGCCACCAGTGAGGGAGATTCCCAAACCTCGGAAGAGCAGTACTTC
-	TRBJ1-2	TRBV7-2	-	CASSPYEGGDGYTF	TGTGCCAGCAGCCCCTATGAGGGGGGGGATGGCTACACCTTC
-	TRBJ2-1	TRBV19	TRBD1	CASSQGAEGDEQFF	TGTGCCAGTAGTCAGGGGGCAGAGGGCGATGAGCAGTTCTTC
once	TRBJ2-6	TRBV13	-	CASSGRTVLSSGANVLTF	TGTGCCAGCAGCGGTCGGACAGTACTAAGCTCTGGGGCCAACGTCCTGACTTTC
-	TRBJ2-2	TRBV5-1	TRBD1	CASSLATGVTGELFF	TGCGCCAGCAGCTTGGCGACAGGGGTTACCGGGGAGCTGTTTTTT
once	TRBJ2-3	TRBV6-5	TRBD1	CATLQGARTDTQYF	TGTGCCACCTTACAGGGGGCTAGGACAGATACGCAGTATTTT
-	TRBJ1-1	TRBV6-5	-	CASSYSMQGHSEAFF	TGTGCCAGCAGTTACTCGATGCAGGGGCATTCTGAAGCTTTCTTT
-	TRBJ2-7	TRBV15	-	CATSVQGDGGYEQYF	TGTGCCACCAGCGTACAGGGAGACGGCGGCTACGAGCAGTACTTC
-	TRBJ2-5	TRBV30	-	CAWCRGGEETQYF	TGTGCCTGGTGTCGTGGAGGAGAAGAGACCCAGTACTTC
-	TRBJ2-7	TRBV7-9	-	CAILQINSYEQYF	TGTGCCATCCTGCAGATAAACTCCTACGAGCAGTACTTC